This entry lists 9 T cell receptor beta chains sequenced from one sample in a study of blood T cells in healthy people across ages. A second roughly 6 to 12 cycle PCR used barcoded and J-beta primers. TCRdb independently ran MiXCR on the 5' RACE reads; one entry per CDR3 protein. In the table there are approximately 810,000 distinct CDR3 sequences, more than 25% of which are singletons. Sequenced input: blood. All receptors derive from a woman over 75 in good health.

CDR3 DNA sequence: TGTGCCAGCAGGGCACAGGGGTCAGGAAACACCATATATTTT. Protein: CASRAQGSGNTIYF. This sequence joins TRBV6-5 and TRBJ1-3; 7 nucleotides align to TRBD1. Germline V gene data show CDR1 as MNHEY and CDR2 as SVGAGI. Unmatched junction bases numbered 6, after V lost 6 bases and J lost 4 bases. The CDR3 has 14 residues.

V usage is TRBV3-1 and J usage is TRBJ2-3; TRBD2 matches at 12 bases. Germline CDR1 is LGHDT and CDR2 is YNNKEL (reference sequence). The CDR3 has 16 residues. The V segment lost 4 bases and the J segment 3 bases; nucleotides outside the gene matches: 5. CDR3: CASSRSSGGVTDTQYF. The CDR3, as DNA: TGTGCCAGCAGCCGATCTAGCGGGGGGGTTACAGATACGCAGTATTTT.

The chain carries TRBV29-1 and TRBJ1-1, with D unresolved. CDR1 SQVTM and CDR2 ANQGSEA come from the germline V gene. With 7 bases removed from V and 7 bases from J, the gap between germline ends came to 13 bases. The CDR3 length is 11 residues. CDR3 region: CSADPPGEAFF. DNA for the CDR3: TGCAGCGCTGACCCTCCGGGTGAAGCTTTCTTT.

This clonotype has a handful of counts. A much larger clone differs from this one at a single base, so this may be a read error. The chain joins TRBV6-2 or TRBV6-3 to TRBJ2-5; D may be TRBD1 or TRBD2 (5 bases each). With 6 bases removed from V and 11 bases from J, the gap between germline ends came to 16 bases. This CDR3 comprises 12 residues. Germline assignment: CDR1 MNHEY and CDR2 SVGEGT. The DNA for the CDR3 is TGTGCCAGCAGCACAGGACTCATTGAGCAGTACTTC. This gives the protein CASSTGLIEQYF.

The table lists this clonotype with many counts. This chain connects TRBV5-1 to TRBJ2-1; 7 bases are a match to TRBD2. The V gene's germline CDR1 is SGHRS and CDR2 YFSETQ. The CDR3 runs to 16 residues. J lost 10 bases, V lost 3 bases, and 16 bases had no gene match. The CDR3 here is CASSWGSGSPSREQFF. The CDR3 DNA reads as TGCGCCAGCAGCTGGGGTAGCGGGTCACCGAGCCGCGAGCAGTTCTTC.

This clonotype was seen a few times. With a much larger clone just one base away, this may be a read error. This chain links TRBV19 with TRBJ2-1; D is uncertain. The germline V gene has CDR1 LNHDA and CDR2 SQIVND (reference sequence). The CDR3 extends over 13 amino acids. The V end was cut by 7 bases, the J end by 9 bases, with 16 bases between. The CDR3 here is CASIPKAGSEQFF. DNA of the CDR3: TGTGCCAGTATACCCAAGGCTGGTAGTGAGCAGTTCTTC.

This clonotype was seen many times. CDR3 sequence (DNA): TGCGCCAGCAGCCGCAGCCGAGGGCCCACAGATACGCAGTATTTT. It is translated as CASSRSRGPTDTQYF. This chain joins TRBV4-3 and TRBJ2-3, with D tentatively TRBD2 (5 bases). The CDR3 covers 15 residues. Trimming shortened V by 4 bases and J by 2 bases, and 13 bases separated the two germline ends. Germline V lookup: CDR1 LGHNA, CDR2 YSLEER.

This clonotype has a count of ten or more. This rearrangement joins TRBV7-2 to TRBJ2-4; tentatively, D is TRBD2 (6 bases). V lost 5 bases and J 0 bases, leaving 17 bases between the germline ends. Germline assignment: CDR1 SGHTA and CDR2 FQGNSA. The CDR3 length is 17 residues. CDR3 loop: CASSAQPRGLAKNIQYF. CDR3 bases: TGTGCCAGCAGCGCTCAGCCGCGGGGTTTAGCCAAAAACATTCAGTACTTC.

The rearrangement links TRBV7-2 to TRBJ1-1; a weak D match, TRBD1 (6 bases). This CDR3 comprises 14 residues. Trimming took off 11 bases at V and 4 bases at J, with 20 bases between the two ends. Germline loops: CDR1 SGHTA, CDR2 FQGNSA. CDR3 loop: CARTVQGSGTEAFF. In DNA, the CDR3 is TGTGCCCGCACCGTTCAGGGGAGTGGCACTGAAGCTTTCTTT.